The 10 T cell receptor beta chains below all came from one sample that was sequenced in a study of shared clonotypes between healthy human individuals. Data came from immunoSEQ multiplex PCR; TCRdb stores just in-frame clones and leaves some out. Of about 2.5 million clones listed, 92% are singletons. Specimen: naive CD4+ T cells from PBMCs. Documented subset: CD45RA+ positively selected. The receptors shown here come from a man younger than 35 in good health. Some clones in this sample may be carry-over from other donors' samples.

This rearrangement joins TRBV14 to TRBJ1-2; no clear D gene. The V gene lost 0 bases and the J gene lost 8 bases, with 19 bases spanning the gap. CDR3 size: 16 residues. CDR1 and CDR2 (germline): SGHDN, FVKESK. The CDR3 reads CASSQESPGREYGYTF. The CDR3 DNA follows: TGTGCCAGCAGCCAAGAATCCCCCGGACGGGAATACGGCTACACCTTC.

In DNA, the CDR3 is TGTGCCAGCAGCCGAGAAGGGCTAGCGGGAGGACGGACAGATACGCAGTATTTT. Protein product: CASSREGLAGGRTDTQYF. The chain recombines TRBV7-3 with TRBJ2-3; 11 positions match TRBD2. Trimming removed 5 bases from V and 3 bases from J; junction bases left unmatched: 13. Germline CDR1 is SGHTA and CDR2 is FQGTGA. The CDR3 consists of 18 residues.

About this clone: Other DNA sequences in this specimen translate into the identical CDR3. The V gene is TRBV5-1, the J gene TRBJ2-2; D not certain. Trimming removed 0 bases at V and 0 bases at J, with 6 bases between. This CDR3 is 15 amino acids long. Germline CDR1 is SGHRS and CDR2 is YFSETQ. CDR3 loop: CASSLGQTNTGELFF. CDR3 DNA: TGCGCCAGCAGCTTGGGTCAGACGAACACCGGGGAGCTGTTTTTT. Drawing the rest from reference TRBV5-1 and TRBJ2-2, the complete variable domain is KAGVTQTPRYLIKTRGQQVTLSCSPISGHRSVSWYQQTPGQGLQFLFEYFSETQRNKGNFPGRFSGRQFSNSRSEMNVSTLELGDSALYLCASSLGQTNTGELFFGEGSRLTVL.

The J gene is TRBJ2-1, the V gene TRBV7-2, with D perhaps TRBD1 (6 bases). Per germline, CDR1 SGHTA and CDR2 FQGNSA. This CDR3 has 15 residues. Trimming pared 2 bases from V and 2 bases from J, leaving 10 bases between. CDR3 protein: CASSLLGHTYNEQFF. The CDR3 coding sequence is TGTGCCAGCAGCTTACTGGGACACACCTACAATGAGCAGTTCTTC.

V usage is TRBV29-1 and J usage is TRBJ2-7; maybe TRBD1 (6 bases). Trimming pared 3 bases from V and 7 bases from J, leaving 13 bases between. CDR1 SQVTM and CDR2 ANQGSEA come from the germline V gene. The CDR3 is made up of 12 amino acids. The CDR3 sequence: CSVEPDRGEQYF. Written as DNA, the CDR3 is TGCAGCGTTGAGCCCGATAGGGGGGAGCAGTACTTC.

V usage is TRBV5-4 and J usage is TRBJ2-1; 7 bases agree with TRBD2. The germline gives CDR1 SGHNT, CDR2 YYREEE (reference sequence). Trimming removed 3 bases from V and 3 bases from J; junction bases left unmatched: 6. There are 15 residues in the CDR3. CDR3 region: CASSSQAGYYNEQFF. CDR3 nucleotides: TGTGCCAGCAGCTCACAAGCGGGGTACTACAATGAGCAGTTCTTC.

The chain uses TRBV28 and TRBJ1-3; D unresolved. The CDR3 loop spans 16 amino acids. CDR1 is MDHEN, CDR2 SYDVKM, per germline. Trimming cost V 8 bases and J 0 bases, with 17 bases left between them. The CDR3 here is CASASPGKGSGNTIYF. The CDR3 nucleotides read TGTGCCAGCGCGAGCCCCGGGAAGGGCTCTGGAAACACCATATATTTT.

The genes are TRBV27 and TRBJ1-2, with D tentatively TRBD1 (6 bases). With 6 bases removed from V and 4 bases from J, the gap between germline ends came to 12 bases. This CDR3 comprises 13 residues. The germline V gene encodes CDR1 MNHEY and CDR2 SMNVEV (reference sequence). In DNA, the CDR3 is TGTGCCAGCAGGACTCCAGGGGTCTATGGCTACACCTTC. Its translation is CASRTPGVYGYTF.

This clone showed up just once. Other DNA sequences from this sample encode an identical CDR3 as well. The chain links TRBV28 to TRBJ1-4; TRBD1 agrees at 7 bases. CDR1 is MDHEN, CDR2 SYDVKM, per germline. The J segment lost 8 bases and the V segment lost 5 bases, leaving 8 bases of the junction unmatched. The CDR3 consists of 14 residues. The CDR3 DNA follows: TGTGCCAGCAGTCCAGGGGGATTAGGGGAAAAACTGTTTTTT. Protein sequence: CASSPGGLGEKLFF.

The rearrangement joins TRBV6-6 to TRBJ1-5, with a tentative D call TRBD1 (5 bases). V gave up 6 bases and J gave up 2 bases, with 14 bases separating them. Per germline, CDR1 MNHNY and CDR2 SVGAGI (reference sequence). There are 15 residues in the CDR3. CDR3 sequence: CASRRQTLGNQPQHF. The CDR3 DNA is TGTGCCAGCAGACGACAGACTTTAGGCAATCAGCCCCAGCATTTT.